This TCR beta chain originates from a study of cytomegalovirus exposure and HLA in healthy donors. In the study overall: About 80 million unique TCRs, all from HLA-typed donors, were included in an early release of the data. Of 398 genotyped donors, approximately 84% clustered with self-reported Caucasian donors. Findings of the study overall: The study recorded fewer than 200 TCR beta chains that were cytomegalovirus-associated.

Worth noting for this clone: The antigen remains undetermined.

Vbeta (60) and Jbeta (13) primers were used in the PCR. Clones were read by immunoSEQ multiplex PCR, and TCRdb kept only the in-frame ones, dropping some. The sample holds under 200,000 clones, roughly 80% seen once. Germline assignment: CDR1 SGHDT and CDR2 YYEEEE. Trimming removed 4 bases from V and 5 bases from J, with 28 bases in between. The CDR3 is 18 amino acids. The receptor's source is a woman younger than 35 in good health and CMV-seronegative. The sample comprised PBMCs. The V call is TRBV5-6, the J call TRBJ2-7, with D possibly matching TRBD1 (6 bases). The CDR3 here is CASSPPPTRQAQRDEQYF. CDR3 DNA: TGTGCCAGCAGCCCACCACCAACAAGACAGGCCCAGCGAGACGAGCAGTACTTC.